A single TCR beta chain is shown here with its context. The data belong to a study of shared clonotypes between healthy human individuals. At the level of the study: Per donor, CD8 memory used one plate, CD8 naive used two, CD4 memory used three and CD4 naive used three.

At the deep level, the assay was run. TCRdb's table, derived via immunoSEQ multiplex PCR, lists solely in-frame clones and lacks some. The sample records around 690,000 clones, roughly 91% being singletons. The receptor comes from a man aged 18 to 30 in good health. Some clones in this sample may be carry-over from other donors' samples. The material sequenced was memory CD8+ T cells from PBMCs. Described subset: CD45RO+ cells pooled with CCR7-negative TemRA cells.

The CDR3: CASSPGRPEQYF. The CDR3 DNA reads as TGCGCCAGCAGCCCGGGACGCCCCGAGCAGTACTTC. The chain combines TRBV5-1 with TRBJ2-7; possibly TRBD1 or TRBD2 for D (5 bases each). Germline CDR1 reads SGHRS; CDR2 reads YFSETQ. This CDR3 has 12 amino acids. V lost 4 bases, J lost 6 bases, and 11 bases lay in between. Combining the CDR3 with reference TRBV5-1 and TRBJ2-7 gives the whole variable domain KAGVTQTPRYLIKTRGQQVTLSCSPISGHRSVSWYQQTPGQGLQFLFEYFSETQRNKGNFPGRFSGRQFSNSRSEMNVSTLELGDSALYLCASSPGRPEQYFGPGTRLTVT.